The 22 T cell receptor beta chains in this list originate from one sample, sequenced in a study of identical twins. TCRdb re-called the 5' RACE reads through MiXCR, storing one row per CDR3 protein. The data hold about 520,000 distinct CDR3 sequences, with about 20% observed a single time. The same specimen was also included in a second study, on T cells expressing NK-cell markers.

Sequenced material: CD4+ T cells sorted from blood. The source of these receptors is a woman younger than 30 in good health.

The V gene is TRBV20-1, the J gene TRBJ2-1; no reliable D call. Germline values: CDR1 DFQATT, CDR2 SNEGSKA (reference sequence). There are 9 residues in the CDR3. The CDR3 DNA sequence: TGCACTTCTGGCGAGGCGCAGTTCTTC. It is translated as CTSGEAQFF.

The chain combines TRBV7-9 with TRBJ1-1, with 7 bases matching TRBD1. Germline V gives CDR1 SEHNR, CDR2 FQNEAQ (reference sequence). There are 14 residues in the CDR3. V dropped 5 bases and J dropped 3; count of bases not matched to a gene: 6. The DNA for the CDR3 is TGTGCCAGCAGCCATACAGGGGCGGACACTGAAGCTTTCTTT. Protein sequence: CASSHTGADTEAFF.

This chain joins TRBV5-4 and TRBJ1-1; a weak D match, TRBD1 (5 bases). Between the trimmed V and J ends, which lost 4 bases and 2 bases, there was a span of 15 bases. The germline CDR1 and CDR2 sequences are SGHNT and YYREEE (reference sequence). CDR3 length equals 15 residues. The CDR3: CASSPDGGRNTEAFF. DNA for the CDR3: TGTGCCAGCAGCCCAGATGGGGGACGTAACACTGAAGCTTTCTTT.

The chain uses TRBV7-9 and TRBJ1-5; D gene unclear. Looked up from germline, CDR1 is SEHNR and CDR2 is FQNEAQ (reference sequence). With 3 bases removed from V and 9 bases from J, the gap between germline ends came to 9 bases. The CDR3 length is 12 residues. In DNA, the CDR3 is TGTGCCAGCAGCTTTGTCGAGTGGCCCCAGCATTTT. Residues: CASSFVEWPQHF.

In its sample, this clonotype was seen a few times. The rearrangement uses TRBV10-3 and TRBJ2-3; 10 bases match TRBD2. This CDR3 is 15 amino acids long. The V and J ends lost 4 bases and 4 bases, in that order; junction bases with no gene match: 5. From germline, CDR1 is ENHRY and CDR2 SYGVKD. Here the CDR3 DNA reads TGTGCCATCAGTGGGGCTAGCGGGAGATCAGATACGCAGTATTTT. Translating it yields CAISGASGRSDTQYF.

This clonotype turned up a few times. The chain joins TRBV6-5 to TRBJ1-2; D possibly corresponds to TRBD1 (6 bases). V shed 2 bases and J shed 6 bases, with 13 bases lying between them. The CDR3 has 14 residues. CDR1 and CDR2 from the germline V gene are MNHEY and SVGAGI. DNA for the CDR3: TGTGCCAGCAGTTACGGTGACAGGAGGGATGGCTACACCTTC. It codes for CASSYGDRRDGYTF.

This clonotype was counted ten times or more. V gene TRBV12-3 or TRBV12-4 combines with J gene TRBJ1-2; TRBD1 agrees at 10 bases. Trimming cost V 5 bases and J 1 base; bases outside gene matches: 4. The CDR3 has 15 residues. The CDR3 here is CASSSRDRGNYGYTF. The DNA of the CDR3 is TGTGCCAGCAGTAGCCGGGACAGGGGTAACTATGGCTACACCTTC.

In its sample, this clonotype was seen a few times. The CDR3 DNA reads as TGCAGCGTTGCCCTTAGCGGGAGGACGAAGACCCAGTACTTC. Translating gives CSVALSGRTKTQYF. This chain links TRBV29-1 with TRBJ2-5; TRBD2 matches at 10 bases. The CDR3 contains 14 residues. The germline CDR1 and CDR2 sequences are SQVTM and ANQGSEA. The ends lost 4 bases at V and 6 bases at J; junction bases unmatched: 8.

The chain uses TRBV7-2 and TRBJ1-3; D may be TRBD1 (6 bases). Germline lookup yields CDR1 SGHTA and CDR2 FQGNSA. V lost 5 bases, J lost 7 bases, and 15 bases lay in between. This CDR3 is built from 14 residues. The CDR3 here is CASSRIQGRNTIYF. The CDR3 coding sequence is TGTGCCAGCAGCCGAATCCAGGGGCGCAACACCATATATTTT.

The genes are TRBV10-3 and TRBJ2-3; D perhaps matches TRBD1 (7 bases). V was clipped by 5 bases and J by 11 bases, with 26 bases between them. Per the germline V gene, CDR1 is ENHRY and CDR2 is SYGVKD. CDR3 length: 16 residues. In nucleotides, the CDR3 is TGTGCCATCAGTTCCACAGGGGATTCCCGGATCGGGAGGCAGTATTTT. It translates to CAISSTGDSRIGRQYF.

CDR3 DNA sequence: TGCAGTGCTAGGGGGAGTCGCTACGAGCAGTACTTC. This translates into CSARGSRYEQYF. This chain connects TRBV20-1 to TRBJ2-7, with D possibly TRBD2 on 5 matching bases. Trimming shortened V by 3 bases and J by 3 bases, and 9 bases separated the two germline ends. CDR3 length: 12 residues. Per germline, CDR1 DFQATT and CDR2 SNEGSKA (reference sequence).

J is TRBJ1-2 and V is TRBV20-1; TRBD1 might be the D (5 bases). Germline V CDR1 and CDR2: DFQATT, SNEGSKA (reference sequence). The V end lost 5 bases, the J end lost 0 bases, and 19 bases lay between the germline ends. This CDR3 has 16 residues. CDR3 nucleotides: TGCAGTGCTGCCGGGATGTGGAGGGGTGCTAACTATGGCTACACCTTC. Amino acids: CSAAGMWRGANYGYTF.

This chain uses TRBV2 with TRBJ2-3, with D unclear. Trimming shortened V by 7 bases and J by 0 bases, and 8 bases separated the two germline ends. CDR1 is SNHLY, CDR2 FYNNEI, per germline. There are 13 residues in the CDR3. CDR3 bases: TGTGCCAGCATAGAGTCTAGCACAGATACGCAGTATTTT. This codes for CASIESSTDTQYF.

V gene TRBV14 combines with J gene TRBJ2-7; D uncertain. This CDR3 is 12 amino acids long. Looked up from germline, CDR1 is SGHDN and CDR2 is FVKESK. V was cut by 7 bases and J by 3 bases, with 10 bases left in between. The CDR3 DNA sequence: TGTGCCAGCACCCGATGTAACTACGAGCAGTACTTC. Translating it yields CASTRCNYEQYF.

This clonotype was seen a few times. The chain is built from TRBV7-9 and TRBJ2-3; no definite D call. Germline-derived CDR1 and CDR2 are SEHNR and FQNEAQ (reference sequence). Trimming took off 5 bases at V and 6 bases at J, with 9 bases between the two ends. This CDR3 has 12 residues. CDR3 coding DNA: TGTGCCAGCAGCCGTCCGTGGGATACGCAGTATTTT. Its protein product is CASSRPWDTQYF.

The CDR3 DNA sequence: TGCGCCAGCAGCTTGTTCTTGGGACAGACCACTGAAGCTTTCTTT. Residues: CASSLFLGQTTEAFF. The chain has TRBV5-1 and TRBJ1-1, with 7 bases fitting TRBD1. The CDR3 totals 15 residues. V was clipped by 1 base and J by 4 bases; unmatched bases: 7. Germline CDR1 SGHRS, CDR2 YFSETQ.

This clonotype has more than one count but fewer than ten. The gene calls are TRBV29-1 and TRBJ2-3, with 8 positions matching TRBD1. J was trimmed by 4 bases and V by 6 bases; bases with no gene match: 6. This CDR3 has 13 residues. Germline lookup yields CDR1 SQVTM and CDR2 ANQGSEA. The CDR3 DNA is TGCAGCGTCAGGGACAGGTGGGCAGATACGCAGTATTTT. Residues: CSVRDRWADTQYF.

This chain links TRBV9 with TRBJ1-5; no firm D call. Germline V gene lookup returns CDR1 SGDLS and CDR2 YYNGEE. The CDR3 runs 15 residues. V was trimmed by 0 bases and J by 0 bases, leaving 7 bases between them. The CDR3 DNA is TGTGCCAGCAGCGTAGCCGGGAATAGCAATCAGCCCCAGCATTTT. This codes for CASSVAGNSNQPQHF.

This chain links TRBV20-1 with TRBJ2-2; D remains ambiguous. Germline V gives CDR1 DFQATT, CDR2 SNEGSKA (reference sequence). Trimming took off 3 bases at V and 2 bases at J, with 16 bases between the two ends. This CDR3 comprises 16 residues. The CDR3 DNA reads TGCAGTGCTAGCCCCTCAGCAAGACCTAACACCGGGGAGCTGTTTTTT. Amino acids: CSASPSARPNTGELFF.

The J gene is TRBJ2-7, the V gene TRBV5-1; 7 bases are shared with TRBD1. The CDR3 extends over 16 amino acids. The trim removed 3 bases at V and 5 bases at J, leaving 14 bases unmatched. Germline V CDR1 and CDR2: SGHRS, YFSETQ. CDR3 in DNA: TGCGCCAGCAGCTCATCTCTGACAGGGAAGGGCGACGAGCAGTACTTC. Its protein product is CASSSSLTGKGDEQYF.

This clonotype was seen a handful of times. The chain is built from TRBV20-1 and TRBJ2-6, with a weak D call TRBD1 (6 bases). The germline V gene encodes CDR1 DFQATT and CDR2 SNEGSKA (reference sequence). The ends were cut back, 6 bases at V and 6 bases at J, with 18 bases in the middle. The CDR3 totals 15 residues. The CDR3, as DNA: TGCAGTGCCACAGGGAGTGTTGTTGCGGCCAACGTCCTGACTTTC. This sequence encodes CSATGSVVAANVLTF.

This clonotype was detected only a few times. The V gene is TRBV7-9, the J gene TRBJ1-6; D possibly corresponds to TRBD1 (6 bases). The CDR3 consists of 12 residues. Trimming took 7 bases from V and 10 from J, leaving 11 bases between them. Germline CDR1 SEHNR, CDR2 FQNEAQ (reference sequence). Here the CDR3 reads CASTGVGSPLHF. CDR3 nucleotides: TGTGCCAGCACAGGGGTCGGGTCACCCCTCCACTTT.